This paragraph covers one T cell receptor beta chain sequence. Its target is unknown. The data were obtained in a study of beta chain features in type 1 diabetes. Notes on the study in general: A moderate, significant TCRB CDR3 shortening appeared in type 1 diabetes across four CD4+ subsets. Patients with type 1 diabetes showed fewer VDJ junction insertions and more deletions.

The germline gives CDR1 MGHDK, CDR2 SYGVNS. The trim removed 4 bases at V and 1 base at J, leaving 1 base unmatched. The CDR3 has 15 residues. The isolated RNA, all of it, was reverse transcribed, so expressed TCRB transcripts were what got sequenced. Produced via immunoSEQ multiplex PCR; TCRdb's table is partial and in-frame only. In the table there are around 280,000 clones, approximately 15% of which are singletons. Populations obtained by sorting all exceeded 98% purity. The sequencing sample was made of naive CD4+ T cells from blood. This clonotype was obtained from a man aged 18 to 29 with type 1 diabetes. The chain combines TRBV25-1 with TRBJ2-6; 7 positions match TRBD1. CDR3 in amino acids: CASSGQGSGANVLTF. CDR3 in DNA: TGTGCCAGCAGTGGACAGGGTTCTGGGGCCAACGTCCTGACTTTC.